This T cell receptor beta chain was observed in a study of T cell responses to AZD1222 COVID-19 vaccine. The overall study: Second-dose recipients at about 4 or about 12 weeks were treated as one pooled group. General observations from the study: Targeting of unmutated variant regions was reportedly seen in nearly half of spike-specific TCRs. Most donors were white British and more were female, and clonal diversity was possibly underestimated. Just six AZD1222 recipients were seropositive at baseline.

The trim removed 2 bases at V and 8 bases at J, leaving 8 bases unmatched. Germline CDR1 and CDR2: KGHDR and SFDVKD. The length of the CDR3 is 15 residues. A remark on this clone: The antigen is not known.

Measured with immunoSEQ multiplex PCR; TCRdb has only the in-frame clones, and not every one. The repertoire holds about 160,000 clones, with about 90% as singletons. The source was peripheral blood, collected on day 0 of AZD1222 vaccination. The source is an adult in good health. The gene calls are TRBV24-1 and TRBJ1-1; 9 bases are a match to TRBD1. CDR3 in DNA: TGTGCCACCAGTGATTCGTCGACAGGGGGAAAAGAAGCTTTCTTT. Its protein product is CATSDSSTGGKEAFF.